A single sample is the source of the 28 T cell receptor beta chains below, sequenced in a study of high-grade serous ovarian cancer treatment subgroups (dated by TCRdb to the early 2020s). Collection of tumor samples took place before definitive surgery or chemotherapy. Libraries were built with the immunoSEQ multiplex PCR assay. The source is immuneACCESS, and TCRdb retained only in-frame sequences with V and J called. Part of the clones is not carried over; for the studies checked, unresolved V genes explain less than half of this, and the remainder is unexplained. The sample table contains 5,500 to 6,000 clones; only one count was recorded for approximately 70% of them. Of the sample, less than 9% is held by the ten largest clones. Material for sequencing was tumor tissue. Receptor source: a human donor with high-grade serous ovarian cancer.

The rearrangement links TRBV7-6 to TRBJ2-7, with D tentatively TRBD2 (5 bases). V was trimmed by 0 bases and J by 3 bases, leaving 9 bases between them. CDR3 size: 14 residues. Germline V gene lookup returns CDR1 SGHVS and CDR2 FNYEAQ. Here the CDR3 DNA reads TGTGCCAGCAGCTTAGCGGTACGGGGCTACGAGCAGTACTTC. Protein: CASSLAVRGYEQYF.

This clone has only a few counts. The J gene is TRBJ1-6, the V gene TRBV11-2; TRBD1 agrees at 8 bases. J was trimmed by 1 base and V by 5 bases; bases with no gene match: 10. Germline V lookup: CDR1 SGHAT, CDR2 FQNNGV. This CDR3 is built from 18 residues. The CDR3 here is CASSPILTGASYNSPLHF. In DNA, the CDR3 is TGTGCCAGCAGCCCAATCTTGACAGGGGCATCCTATAATTCACCCCTCCACTTT.

This chain joins TRBV7-2 and TRBJ2-2; a weak D match, TRBD1 (5 bases). V lost 3 bases to trimming and J lost 3 bases, with 11 bases between them. The CDR3 is 15 residues long. CDR1 SGHTA and CDR2 FQGNSA come from the germline V gene. The CDR3 loop reads CASSFKGRDTGELFF. In DNA form, the CDR3 reads TGTGCCAGCAGCTTTAAAGGCAGGGACACCGGGGAGCTGTTTTTT.

The count of this clone is one. The chain links TRBV2 to TRBJ1-5; D unclear. The CDR3 loop spans 13 amino acids. V gave up 3 bases and J gave up 3 bases, with 6 bases separating them. Germline V gives CDR1 SNHLY, CDR2 FYNNEI. The CDR3 DNA follows: TGTGCCAGCAGTGAGGGGATCAATCAGCCCCAGCATTTT. Its protein is CASSEGINQPQHF.

The chain recombines TRBV28 with TRBJ1-2, with D possibly TRBD1 on 5 matching bases. Germline CDR1 is MDHEN and CDR2 is SYDVKM. This CDR3 has 11 amino acids. Trimming left V 10 bases short and J 6 bases short, with 12 bases between. The CDR3 nucleotides are TGTGCCACCGAGGGGTTACATGGCTACACCTTC. Translated, it gives CATEGLHGYTF.

In this sample, this clone turned up a few times. The rearrangement links TRBV11-3 to TRBJ1-1; weak D call: TRBD1 (5 bases). CDR1 SGHNT and CDR2 YENEEA come from the germline V gene. Between the trimmed V and J ends, which lost 5 bases and 1 base, there was a span of 20 bases. There are 17 residues in the CDR3. DNA for the CDR3: TGTGCCAGCAGCCATGGTCGGGGCGTAGGGACGAACACTGAAGCTTTCTTT. Translated: CASSHGRGVGTNTEAFF. The whole variable domain, filled in from reference TRBV11-3 and TRBJ1-1, reads EAGVVQSPRYKIIEKKQPVAFWCNPISGHNTLYWYLQNLGQGPELLIRYENEEAVDDSQLPKDRFSAERLKGVDSTLKIQPAELGDSAVYLCASSHGRGVGTNTEAFFGQGTRLTVV.

The chain employs TRBV5-1 and TRBJ2-3, with D unclear. Trimming removed 0 bases from V and 5 bases from J, with 10 bases in between. Germline values: CDR1 SGHRS, CDR2 YFSETQ. The CDR3 length is 14 residues. In DNA, the CDR3 is TGCGCCAGCAGCTTGGATGTGCCGCAAGATACGCAGTATTTT. Its translation: CASSLDVPQDTQYF.

V gene TRBV19 combines with J gene TRBJ1-3; no clear D gene. There are 15 residues in the CDR3. V lost 5 bases and J 0 bases, leaving 11 bases between the germline ends. The germline V gene has CDR1 LNHDA and CDR2 SQIVND (reference sequence). In DNA form, the CDR3 reads TGTGCCAGTAGTCAACCAAGGGCCTCTGGAAACACCATATATTTT. This codes for CASSQPRASGNTIYF. Drawing the rest from reference TRBV19 and TRBJ1-3, the complete variable domain is DGGITQSPKYLFRKEGQNVTLSCEQNLNHDAMYWYRQDPGQGLRLIYYSQIVNDFQKGDIAEGYSVSREKKESFPLTVTSAQKNPTAFYLCASSQPRASGNTIYFGEGSWLTVV.

V and J are TRBV4-3 and TRBJ1-4, with TRBD1 matching over 9 bases. From germline, CDR1 is LGHNA and CDR2 YSLEER. The junction had 7 bases not matched to a gene; V was cut back by 4 bases and J by 4 bases. CDR3 length: 16 residues. CDR3 residues: CASSRGQGRGNEKLFF. The CDR3 DNA sequence: TGCGCCAGCAGCCGTGGACAGGGGAGAGGTAATGAAAAACTGTTTTTT.

This clone was recorded a few times. The chain has TRBV5-1 and TRBJ1-4; weak D call: TRBD1 (5 bases). This CDR3 is built from 14 residues. With 5 bases removed from V and 7 bases from J, the gap between germline ends came to 15 bases. CDR1 and CDR2 from the germline V gene are SGHRS and YFSETQ. Here the CDR3 reads CASSPTTQVEKLFF. The CDR3 coding sequence is TGCGCCAGCAGTCCGACCACACAGGTTGAAAAACTGTTTTTT.

This clone was picked up a small number of times. This chain joins TRBV5-4 and TRBJ1-1, with TRBD1 matching over 7 bases. V gave up 3 bases and J gave up 7 bases; unmatched junction bases: 15. Germline CDR1 SGHNT, CDR2 YYREEE (reference sequence). This CDR3 spans 16 amino acids. CDR3 sequence reads: CASSSRPQGGGLEAFF. DNA of the CDR3: TGTGCCAGCAGCTCCAGGCCCCAAGGGGGCGGACTTGAAGCTTTCTTT.

This clone was picked up a small number of times. The chain recombines TRBV18 with TRBJ2-5, with 8 bases identical to TRBD2. With 6 bases clipped from V and 5 bases from J, the junction kept 14 bases outside the gene matches. CDR1 is KGHSH, CDR2 LQKENI, per germline. The CDR3 consists of 16 residues. CDR3: CASSPGGVIGVETQYF. For the CDR3, the DNA is TGTGCCAGCTCCCCGGGAGGGGTGATCGGTGTGGAGACCCAGTACTTC. Variable domain in full (rest from reference TRBV18 and TRBJ2-5): NAGVMQNPRHLVRRRGQEARLRCSPMKGHSHVYWYRQLPEEGLKFMVYLQKENIIDESGMPKERFSAEFPKEGPSILRIQQVVRGDSAAYFCASSPGGVIGVETQYFGPGTRLLVL.

The chain uses TRBV7-2 and TRBJ1-2, with D unresolved. CDR1 is SGHTA, CDR2 FQGNSA, per germline. The V end was cut by 0 bases, the J end by 2 bases, with 1 base between. The CDR3 is 12 residues long. In DNA form, the CDR3 reads TGTGCCAGCAGCTTAGCCAACTATGGCTACACCTTC. This sequence encodes CASSLANYGYTF.

This clone appeared a single time. The gene calls are TRBV9 and TRBJ1-1; D is ambiguous. Trimming cost V 0 bases and J 1 base, with 4 bases left between them. There are 13 residues in the CDR3. CDR1 and CDR2 (germline): SGDLS, YYNGEE. This chain's CDR3 is CASSVGSNTEAFF. The CDR3 region has the DNA TGTGCCAGCAGCGTAGGATCGAACACTGAAGCTTTCTTT.

The chain carries TRBV27 and TRBJ1-5; D is perhaps TRBD1 (5 bases). The germline gives CDR1 MNHEY, CDR2 SMNVEV (reference sequence). The ends were cut back, 4 bases at V and 7 bases at J, with 17 bases in the middle. The CDR3 runs to 15 residues. The CDR3 sequence: CASSSGTQKGQPQHF. DNA of the CDR3: TGTGCCAGCAGTTCAGGGACCCAAAAAGGGCAGCCCCAGCATTTT.

This clone was seen only a few times. V and J are TRBV27 and TRBJ1-5; no reliable D call. The CDR3 runs 15 residues. V lost 4 bases to trimming and J lost 5 bases, with 15 bases between them. Germline CDR1 MNHEY, CDR2 SMNVEV (reference sequence). DNA of the CDR3: TGTGCCAGCAGTTCTTGGGCAGGCCGTCATCAGCCCCAGCATTTT. Translating it yields CASSSWAGRHQPQHF.

V is TRBV27 and J is TRBJ1-5, with unresolved D. Trimming took 1 base from V and 4 from J, leaving 8 bases between them. Per the germline V gene, CDR1 is MNHEY and CDR2 is SMNVEV (reference sequence). The CDR3 sequence is 14 residues long. The CDR3 is CASSLWRGNQPQHF. The DNA for the CDR3 is TGTGCCAGCAGTTTATGGAGAGGGAATCAGCCCCAGCATTTT.

This clone is large within its sample. The chain employs TRBV6-5 and TRBJ1-5; possibly TRBD1 for D (5 bases). Trimming stripped 6 bases from V and 9 bases from J, with 15 bases between. Germline CDR1 and CDR2: MNHEY and SVGAGI. CDR3 size: 13 residues. Written as DNA, the CDR3 is TGTGCCAGCAGCCTCAGGGACGGGGTGCCCCAGCATTTT. It translates to CASSLRDGVPQHF.

The gene calls are TRBV6-6 and TRBJ2-5; D is unresolved. The end of the DNA aligns better with TRBJ2-7, so the J call may be wrong. There are 15 residues in the CDR3. Germline assignment: CDR1 MNHNY and CDR2 SVGAGI (reference sequence). The CDR3 DNA follows: TGTGCCAGCAGGTTTGGTGGCAGGTCGAACTACGAGCAGTACTTC. Residues: CASRFGGRSNYEQYF.

This clone was counted once. The chain carries TRBV11-2 and TRBJ2-7; D call uncertain. The germline V gene encodes CDR1 SGHAT and CDR2 FQNNGV. V lost 5 bases and J lost 5, with 7 bases in between. CDR3 size: 11 residues. DNA for the CDR3: TGTGCCAGCAGCCCCCGCGACGAGCAGTACTTC. This codes for CASSPRDEQYF.

This chain uses TRBV5-8 with TRBJ1-2; D is unresolved. CDR3 length equals 14 residues. V gave up 4 bases and J gave up 3 bases, with 13 bases separating them. Germline-derived CDR1 and CDR2 are SGHTS and YDEGEE. In DNA, the CDR3 is TGTGCCAGCAGCCCCGAGGGTGATTACTATGGCTACACCTTC. It is translated as CASSPEGDYYGYTF.

This clone was observed once. CDR3 sequence (DNA): TGTGCCAGCAGCTTTACAAGGGACTACGAGCAGTACTTC. Protein: CASSFTRDYEQYF. V gene TRBV7-8 combines with J gene TRBJ2-7; no firm D call. Trimming shortened V by 3 bases and J by 3 bases, and 9 bases separated the two germline ends. Looked up from germline, CDR1 is SGHVS and CDR2 is FQNEAQ. CDR3 length equals 13 residues.

The chain couples TRBV18 to TRBJ1-6; TRBD1 matches 8 bases. CDR3 length equals 14 residues. The germline V gene encodes CDR1 KGHSH and CDR2 LQKENI. Trimming took 6 bases from V and 10 from J; bases not matched to a gene: 8. The CDR3 loop reads CASSPEGQGSPLHF. In DNA form, the CDR3 reads TGTGCCAGCTCCCCTGAAGGACAGGGATCACCCCTCCACTTT. The variable domain in full, with the rest retrieved from reference TRBV18 and TRBJ1-6, is NAGVMQNPRHLVRRRGQEARLRCSPMKGHSHVYWYRQLPEEGLKFMVYLQKENIIDESGMPKERFSAEFPKEGPSILRIQQVVRGDSAAYFCASSPEGQGSPLHFGNGTRLTVT.

The chain carries TRBV11-2 and TRBJ1-5; D might be TRBD1 (6 bases). The V gene's germline CDR1 is SGHAT and CDR2 FQNNGV. The CDR3 sequence is 14 residues long. V lost 4 bases and J lost 6, with 13 bases in between. CDR3 in amino acids: CASSSRTDGQPQHF. The CDR3 region has the DNA TGTGCCAGCAGCTCCCGGACAGATGGTCAGCCCCAGCATTTT.

The chain couples TRBV28 to TRBJ2-2; D possibly uses TRBD1 or TRBD2 (5 bases each). The germline V and J ends were trimmed by 4 bases and 7 bases, with 10 bases remaining between them. CDR1 is MDHEN, CDR2 SYDVKM, per germline. The CDR3 length is 13 residues. The CDR3 loop reads CASSWGPHGELFF. The CDR3 coding sequence is TGTGCCAGCAGTTGGGGACCCCACGGGGAGCTGTTTTTT.

The chain employs TRBV5-1 and TRBJ1-4, with no clear D. The CDR3 length is 14 residues. The V gene lost 0 bases and the J gene lost 8 bases, with 11 bases spanning the gap. Germline V gene lookup returns CDR1 SGHRS and CDR2 YFSETQ. The CDR3 bases are TGCGCCAGCAGCTTGGCTAACCTAGGGGAAAAACTGTTTTTT. This sequence encodes CASSLANLGEKLFF.

The V and J genes are TRBV28 and TRBJ1-1; D is perhaps TRBD1 (5 bases). This CDR3 region has 13 residues. V lost 6 bases to trimming and J lost 5 bases, with 13 bases between them. In germline, CDR1 is MDHEN, CDR2 SYDVKM. CDR3 nucleotides: TGTGCCAGCAGCCGGGGGAGTTGGACTGAAGCTTTCTTT. It codes for CASSRGSWTEAFF.

A remark on this clone: The sample carries other DNA sequences with the same CDR3. This rearrangement joins TRBV2 to TRBJ2-1, with 9 bases identical to TRBD2. Germline values: CDR1 SNHLY, CDR2 FYNNEI. Germline trimming cut 8 bases from V and 5 bases from J; bases unmatched to any gene: 4. The CDR3 spans 13 residues. Here the CDR3 reads CASRLAGNNEQFF. CDR3 DNA: TGTGCCAGCCGGCTAGCGGGAAACAATGAGCAGTTCTTC.